The 8 T cell receptor beta chains in this list originate from one sample, sequenced in a study of T cell changes during pregnancy in multiple sclerosis. Produced via immunoSEQ multiplex PCR; TCRdb's table is partial and in-frame only. This table holds 60,000 or so clones, around 93% found once. This material consisted of peripheral blood, taken in the first trimester of pregnancy. All receptors derive from a female donor with multiple sclerosis, enrolled in a pregnancy study.

This clone was recorded only once. V gene TRBV6-1 combines with J gene TRBJ2-7; 13 bases line up with TRBD2. Germline CDR1 and CDR2: MNHNS and SASEGT. The V gene end was trimmed by 1 base and the J gene end by 7 bases; junction bases not matched to a gene: 1. The CDR3 is 14 residues long. This CDR3 reads CASSEGGLAGEQYF. DNA of the CDR3: TGTGCCAGCAGTGAAGGGGGACTAGCGGGGGAGCAGTACTTC.

The chain uses TRBV6-5 and TRBJ1-4, with 7 bases identical to TRBD1. The germline V gene encodes CDR1 MNHEY and CDR2 SVGAGI. CDR3 length: 15 amino acids. Trimming cost V 6 bases and J 3 bases; bases outside gene matches: 7. The CDR3 sequence: CASRWTGGSNEKLFF. CDR3 nucleotide sequence: TGTGCCAGCAGGTGGACAGGCGGGTCTAATGAAAAACTGTTTTTT.

V usage is TRBV6-6 and J usage is TRBJ2-7, with D possibly matching TRBD1 (5 bases). This CDR3 is 15 amino acids long. V was clipped by 6 bases and J by 2 bases, with 17 bases between them. From germline, CDR1 is MNHNY and CDR2 SVGAGI (reference sequence). Here the CDR3 DNA reads TGTGCCAGCAGCCAACCTGAAGGGGCCGCCTACGAGCAGTACTTC. Its translation: CASSQPEGAAYEQYF.

The chain is built from TRBV5-1 and TRBJ2-3; D is unclear. The CDR3 runs to 15 residues. The V gene's germline CDR1 is SGHRS and CDR2 YFSETQ. V lost 0 bases to trimming and J lost 0 bases, with 8 bases between them. The CDR3 bases are TGCGCCAGCAGCTTGGGTAGCTTAAGCACAGATACGCAGTATTTT. Translation gives CASSLGSLSTDTQYF. Supplemented by reference TRBV5-1 and TRBJ2-3, the full variable domain reads KAGVTQTPRYLIKTRGQQVTLSCSPISGHRSVSWYQQTPGQGLQFLFEYFSETQRNKGNFPGRFSGRQFSNSRSEMNVSTLELGDSALYLCASSLGSLSTDTQYFGPGTRLTVL.

This chain connects TRBV30 to TRBJ1-2, with D possibly matching TRBD1 (5 bases). The V and J ends lost 2 bases and 4 bases respectively, with 8 bases between them. The CDR3 is 12 residues long. Germline V gives CDR1 GTSNPN, CDR2 SVGIG (reference sequence). In DNA, the CDR3 is TGTGCCTGGAGTCGACAGCGCTATGGCTACACCTTC. Its translation is CAWSRQRYGYTF.

V gene TRBV5-4 combines with J gene TRBJ2-1; D ambiguous. The germline CDR1 and CDR2 sequences are SGHNT and YYREEE (reference sequence). The length of the CDR3 is 12 residues. V lost 4 bases, J lost 7 bases, and 9 bases lay in between. The CDR3 loop is CASSHDTNEQFF. CDR3 nucleotide sequence: TGTGCCAGCAGCCACGACACTAATGAGCAGTTCTTC. Full variable domain (outside the CDR3, taken from reference TRBV5-4 and TRBJ2-1): ETGVTQSPTHLIKTRGQQVTLRCSSQSGHNTVSWYQQALGQGPQFIFQYYREEENGRGNFPPRFSGLQFPNYSSELNVNALELDDSALYLCASSHDTNEQFFGPGTRLTVL.

This chain links TRBV7-2 with TRBJ2-5; tentative D call: TRBD1 (5 bases). V lost 2 bases and J 0 bases, leaving 7 bases between the germline ends. The CDR3 loop spans 14 amino acids. CDR1 is SGHTA and CDR2 is FQGNSA in the germline V gene. DNA of the CDR3: TGTGCCAGCAGCTTAAGGGGCCACCAAGAGACCCAGTACTTC. Protein: CASSLRGHQETQYF.

This rearrangement joins TRBV6-5 to TRBJ1-6; D is unclear. The CDR3 spans 15 residues. V lost 6 bases and J lost 0, with 9 bases in between. Germline CDR1 MNHEY, CDR2 SVGAGI. The CDR3 reads CASRPGSSYNSPLHF. CDR3 DNA: TGTGCCAGCAGACCCGGTAGCTCCTATAATTCACCCCTCCACTTT.